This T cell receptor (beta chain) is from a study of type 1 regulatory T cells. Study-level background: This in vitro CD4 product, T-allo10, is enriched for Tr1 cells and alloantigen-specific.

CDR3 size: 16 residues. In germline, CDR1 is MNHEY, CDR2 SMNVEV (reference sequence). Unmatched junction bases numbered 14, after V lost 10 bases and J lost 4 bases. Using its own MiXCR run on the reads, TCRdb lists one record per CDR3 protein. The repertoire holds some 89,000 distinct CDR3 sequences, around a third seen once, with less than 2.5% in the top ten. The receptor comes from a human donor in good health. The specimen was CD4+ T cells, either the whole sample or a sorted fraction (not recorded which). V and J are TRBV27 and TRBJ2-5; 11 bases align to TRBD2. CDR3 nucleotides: TGTGCCACCAAAGATCGAACTAGCGGGAGTATAGAGACCCAGTACTTC. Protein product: CATKDRTSGSIETQYF.